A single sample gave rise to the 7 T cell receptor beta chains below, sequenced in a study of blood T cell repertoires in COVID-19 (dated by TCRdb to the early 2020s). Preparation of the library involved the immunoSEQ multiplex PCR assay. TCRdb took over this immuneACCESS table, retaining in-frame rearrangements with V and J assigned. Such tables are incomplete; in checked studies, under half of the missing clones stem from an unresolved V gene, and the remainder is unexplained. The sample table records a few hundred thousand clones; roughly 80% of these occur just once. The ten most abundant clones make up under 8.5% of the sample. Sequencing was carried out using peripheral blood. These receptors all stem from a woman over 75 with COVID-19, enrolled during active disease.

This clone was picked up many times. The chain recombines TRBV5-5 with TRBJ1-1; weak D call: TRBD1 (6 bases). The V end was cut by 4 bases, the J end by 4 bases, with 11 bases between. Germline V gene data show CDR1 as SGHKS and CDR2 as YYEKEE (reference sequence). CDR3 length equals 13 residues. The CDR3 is CASSPTGSTEAFF. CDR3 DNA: TGTGCCAGCAGCCCGACAGGTAGCACTGAAGCTTTCTTT.

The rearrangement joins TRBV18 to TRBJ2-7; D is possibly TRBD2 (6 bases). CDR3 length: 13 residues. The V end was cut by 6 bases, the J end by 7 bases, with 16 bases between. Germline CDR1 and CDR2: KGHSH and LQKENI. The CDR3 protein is CASSTTPREEQYF. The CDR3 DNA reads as TGTGCCAGCTCGACCACCCCCCGGGAGGAGCAGTACTTC.

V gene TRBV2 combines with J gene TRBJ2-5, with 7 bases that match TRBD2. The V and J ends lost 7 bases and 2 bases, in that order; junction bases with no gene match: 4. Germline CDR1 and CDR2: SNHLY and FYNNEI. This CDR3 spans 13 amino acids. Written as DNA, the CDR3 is TGTGCCAGCAAGCGGGACGGACAAGAGACCCAGTACTTC. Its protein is CASKRDGQETQYF.

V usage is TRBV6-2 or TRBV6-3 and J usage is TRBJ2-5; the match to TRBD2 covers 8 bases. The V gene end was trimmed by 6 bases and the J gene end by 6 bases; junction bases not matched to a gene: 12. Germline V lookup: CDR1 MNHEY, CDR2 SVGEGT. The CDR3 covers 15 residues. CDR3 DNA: TGTGCCAGCAGCCACCTTGGAGCGGGAGAAAAGACCCAGTACTTC. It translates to CASSHLGAGEKTQYF.

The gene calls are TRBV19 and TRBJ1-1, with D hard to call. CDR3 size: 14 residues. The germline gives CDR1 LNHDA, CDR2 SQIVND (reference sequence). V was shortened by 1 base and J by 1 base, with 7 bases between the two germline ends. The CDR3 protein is CASSIGRENTEAFF. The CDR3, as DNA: TGTGCCAGTAGTATAGGACGGGAGAACACTGAAGCTTTCTTT.

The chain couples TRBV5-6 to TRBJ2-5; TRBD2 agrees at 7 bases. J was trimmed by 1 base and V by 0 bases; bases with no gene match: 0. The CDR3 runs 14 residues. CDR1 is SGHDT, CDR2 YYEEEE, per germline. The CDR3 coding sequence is TGTGCCAGCAGCTTGGGACTAGCCCAAGAGACCCAGTACTTC. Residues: CASSLGLAQETQYF.

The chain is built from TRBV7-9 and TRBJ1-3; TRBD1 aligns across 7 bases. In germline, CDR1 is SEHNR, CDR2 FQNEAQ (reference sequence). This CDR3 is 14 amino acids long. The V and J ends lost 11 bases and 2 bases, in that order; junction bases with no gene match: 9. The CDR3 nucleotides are TGTGCCGGTATCAGGGGGGATGCTGGAAACACCATATATTTT. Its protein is CAGIRGDAGNTIYF.